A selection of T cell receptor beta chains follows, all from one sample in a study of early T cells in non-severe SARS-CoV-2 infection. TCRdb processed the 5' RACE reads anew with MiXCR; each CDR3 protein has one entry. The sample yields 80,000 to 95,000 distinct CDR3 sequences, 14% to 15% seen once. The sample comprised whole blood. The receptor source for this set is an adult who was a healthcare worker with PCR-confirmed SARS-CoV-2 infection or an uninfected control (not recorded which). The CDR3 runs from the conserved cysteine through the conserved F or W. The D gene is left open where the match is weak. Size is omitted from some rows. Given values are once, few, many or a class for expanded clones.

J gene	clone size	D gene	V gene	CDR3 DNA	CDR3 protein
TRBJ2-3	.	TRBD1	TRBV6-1	TGTGCCAGCAGCGAAAGTAGGGGGCCCGGCACAGATACGCAGTATTTT	CASSESRGPGTDTQYF
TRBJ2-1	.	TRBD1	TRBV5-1	TGCGCCAGCAGCTTGGGACCGGGACAGGGGATTTTGATCTTC	CASSLGPGQGILIF
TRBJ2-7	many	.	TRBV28	TGTGCCAGCAGGACAGGCTACGAGCAGTACTTC	CASRTGYEQYF
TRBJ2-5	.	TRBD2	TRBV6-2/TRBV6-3	TGTGCCAGCAGTTACTCTCTAGCGGGGGTGGAGACCCAGTACTTC	CASSYSLAGVETQYF
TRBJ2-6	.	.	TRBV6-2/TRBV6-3	TGTGCCAGCAGCCGGGCCCTCTCTGGGGCCAACGTCCTGACTTTC	CASSRALSGANVLTF
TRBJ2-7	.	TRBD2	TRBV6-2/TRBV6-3	TGTGCCAGCAGTACAGGACTAGCGGGGGGCTTCTCCTACGAGCAGTACTTC	CASSTGLAGGFSYEQYF
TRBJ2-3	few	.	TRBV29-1	TGCAGCGTTGAGGTCGGGGTTGGGTATACGCAGTATTTT	CSVEVGVGYTQYF
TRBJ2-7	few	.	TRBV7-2	TGTGCCAGCAGCTTTAGGGATTCCTACGAGCAGTACTTC	CASSFRDSYEQYF
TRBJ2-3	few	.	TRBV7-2	TGTGCCAGCACCCTTTACGGCGGGATCACAGATACGCAGTATTTT	CASTLYGGITDTQYF
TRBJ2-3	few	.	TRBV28	TGTGCCAGCCGGCAGGGTAGCACAGATACGCAGTATTTT	CASRQGSTDTQYF
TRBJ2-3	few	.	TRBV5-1	TGCGCCAGCAGCCCCGGGGGAGCCAGCACAGATACGCAGTATTTT	CASSPGGASTDTQYF
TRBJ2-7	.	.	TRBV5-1	TGCGCCAGCAGCTCCTCAGGGTACGAGCAGTACTTC	CASSSSGYEQYF
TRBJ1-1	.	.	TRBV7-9	TGTGCCAGCAACCCTTTGGCGGACACTGAAGCTTTCTTT	CASNPLADTEAFF
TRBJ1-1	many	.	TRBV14	TGTGCCAGCAGCCCCCTCTGGGGGGACGGAAAAGCTTTCTTT	CASSPLWGDGKAFF
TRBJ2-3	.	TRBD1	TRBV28	TGTGCCAGCAGTCCTCTAGGGACAGGGACAGATACGCAGTATTTT	CASSPLGTGTDTQYF
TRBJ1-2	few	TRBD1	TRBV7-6	TGTGCCAGCAGCTTACAGGGGGCGGGTGGCTACACCTTC	CASSLQGAGGYTF
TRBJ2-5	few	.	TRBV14	TGTGCCAGCAGCCGATCAAAAGTGGGGGGAACTTTCCAAGAGACCCAGTACTTC	CASSRSKVGGTFQETQYF
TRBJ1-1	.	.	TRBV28	TGTGCCAGCAGTTTTGGGGGGGCGAGGACTGAAGCTTTCTTT	CASSFGGARTEAFF
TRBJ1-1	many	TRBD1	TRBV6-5	TGTGCCAGCACAGGCAGGGGGTTAGCTTTCTTT	CASTGRGLAFF
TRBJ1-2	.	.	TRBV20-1	TGCAGTGCTAGAGATGTCAGAGGGAACTATGGCTACACCTTC	CSARDVRGNYGYTF
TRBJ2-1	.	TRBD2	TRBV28	TGTGCCAGCAGTCCCCTGACTAGCGGAGGTGAGCAGTTCTTC	CASSPLTSGGEQFF
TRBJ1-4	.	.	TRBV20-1	TGCAGTGCTAGGGCATCGACAGTAACGTATGGAAAACTGTTTTTT	CSARASTVTYGKLFF
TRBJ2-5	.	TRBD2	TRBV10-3	TGTGCCATCAGTGAGTCCCCGATCGGGACTAGTGGTCTCCAGACCCAGTACTTC	CAISESPIGTSGLQTQYF
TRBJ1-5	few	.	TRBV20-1	TGCAGTGCTAGACCCAGACGGAATCAGCCCCAGCATTTT	CSARPRRNQPQHF
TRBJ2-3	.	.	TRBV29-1	TGCAGCGTTGAGGAACCTGCTGGTACGCAGTATTTT	CSVEEPAGTQYF
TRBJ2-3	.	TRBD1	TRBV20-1	TGCAGTGCTAGAACGGGACAGGGGGTTAGAGATACGCAGTATTTT	CSARTGQGVRDTQYF
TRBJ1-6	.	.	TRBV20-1	TGCAGTGCTAGTCCCCAGGGAAATTCACCCCTCCACTTT	CSASPQGNSPLHF
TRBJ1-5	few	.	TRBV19	TGTGCCAGTATTGGTCACATCGGGGGCCAGCCCCAGCATTTT	CASIGHIGGQPQHF
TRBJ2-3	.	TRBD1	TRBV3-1	TGTGCCAGCAGCCAAGTCGCAGGGGGCGCGATAAGAGGAGATACGCAGTATTTT	CASSQVAGGAIRGDTQYF
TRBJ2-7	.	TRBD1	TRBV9	TGTGCCAGCAGCTTTGGACAGGGGACCTACGAGCAGTACTTC	CASSFGQGTYEQYF
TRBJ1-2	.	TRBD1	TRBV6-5	TGTGCCAGCAGTTCCCCGGCGGAGGGGGCACATGGCTACACCTTC	CASSSPAEGAHGYTF
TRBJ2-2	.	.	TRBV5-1	TGCGCCAGCAGCTTGGACATAGGGAACACCGGGGAGCTGTTTTTT	CASSLDIGNTGELFF
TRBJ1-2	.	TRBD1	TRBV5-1	TGCGCCAGCAGCCAGACAGGGGATGGTGGCTACACCTTC	CASSQTGDGGYTF
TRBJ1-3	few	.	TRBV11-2	TGTGCCAGCAGCTTATCGGGAGGCCGGTACACCATATATTTT	CASSLSGGRYTIYF
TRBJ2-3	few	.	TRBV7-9	TGTGCCAGCAGTTCCAGACTCCTAGGCACAGATACGCAGTATTTT	CASSSRLLGTDTQYF
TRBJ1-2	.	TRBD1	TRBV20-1	TGCAGTGCTTCCCGGACAGGGGGCTCCTATGGCTACACCTTC	CSASRTGGSYGYTF
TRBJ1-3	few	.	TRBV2	TGTGCCAGTGGGAAGGTTCCGGCGCCTGGAAACACCATATATTTT	CASGKVPAPGNTIYF
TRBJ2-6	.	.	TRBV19	TGTGCCAGTATGGTTAACAGGCCACGCTCTGGGGCCAACGTCCTGAGTTTC	CASMVNRPRSGANVLSF
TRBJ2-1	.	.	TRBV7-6	TGTGCCAGCAGCTTAGCGGGGGGGCAGGAGCAGTTCTTC	CASSLAGGQEQFF
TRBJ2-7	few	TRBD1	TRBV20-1	TGCAGTGCTAGCCCATGGACAGGGGGAAGCGAGCAGTACTTC	CSASPWTGGSEQYF
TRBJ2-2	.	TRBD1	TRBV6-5	TGTGCCAGCAGTTACGAGGTTGGGGACAGGGGCAGCGGGGAGCTGTTTTTT	CASSYEVGDRGSGELFF
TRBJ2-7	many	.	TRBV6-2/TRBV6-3	TGTGCCAGCAGTCCATCAGGGAAACGGTACGAGCAGTACTTC	CASSPSGKRYEQYF
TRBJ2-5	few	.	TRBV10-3	TGTGCCATCAGTGATGGAGTGCAGGAAGAGACCCAGTACTTC	CAISDGVQEETQYF
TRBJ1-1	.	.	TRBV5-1	TGCGCCAGCCAAGGTACCGCACTTGAAGCTTTCTTT	CASQGTALEAFF
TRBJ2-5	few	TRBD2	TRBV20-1	TGCAGTGCTAGGGTGCTAGCGGGCCCACAAGAGACCCAGTACTTC	CSARVLAGPQETQYF
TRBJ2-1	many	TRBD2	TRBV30	TGTGCCTGGAGAAAGGCGGGGGGCCGGGATGAGCAGTTCTTC	CAWRKAGGRDEQFF
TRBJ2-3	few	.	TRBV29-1	TGCAGCGTTGGAATCAGTGGCACAGATACGCAGTATTTT	CSVGISGTDTQYF
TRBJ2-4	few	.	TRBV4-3	TGCGCCAGCAGCCAAGAATTTGGCGATTCTTTATCCGTTCTAGCCAAAAACATTCAGTACTTC	CASSQEFGDSLSVLAKNIQYF
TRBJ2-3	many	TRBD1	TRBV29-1	TGCAGCGTTGACGGTACAGAGGGGGCGAGCACAGATACGCAGTATTTT	CSVDGTEGASTDTQYF
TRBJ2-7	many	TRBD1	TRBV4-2	TGTGCCAGCAGCCTTCGGACAGGCCTCAGAGGATACGAGCAGTACTTC	CASSLRTGLRGYEQYF
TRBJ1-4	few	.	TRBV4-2	TGTGCCAGCAGCCAAGCCCGCGGTAATGAAAAACTGTTTTTT	CASSQARGNEKLFF
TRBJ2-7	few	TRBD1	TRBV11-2	TGTGCCAGCAGCCGCTCGGGACAGAGCTACGAGCAGTACTTC	CASSRSGQSYEQYF
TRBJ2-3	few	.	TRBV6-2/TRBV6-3	TGTGCCAGCGGGGGGGCTTCAGATACGCAGTATTTT	CASGGASDTQYF
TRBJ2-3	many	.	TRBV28	TGTGCCAGCAGTTTCGACGGAACTAGCACAGATACGCAGTATTTT	CASSFDGTSTDTQYF
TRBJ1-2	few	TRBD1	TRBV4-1	TGCGCCAGCAGCCAAGAAGTTGGGACAGGGGCGGATGGCTACACCTTC	CASSQEVGTGADGYTF
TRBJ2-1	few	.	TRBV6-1	TGTGCCAGCAGTGAACGGGCAGGGAACTACAATGAGCAGTTCTTC	CASSERAGNYNEQFF
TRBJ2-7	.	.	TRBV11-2	TGTGCCAGCAGCCACGGACTCCTGCAGTACTTC	CASSHGLLQYF